Here is one T cell receptor (beta chain) with its context. Its target is not known. Other DNA sequences of this sample code for an identical CDR3. Germline assignment: CDR1 SGHAT and CDR2 FQNNGV. V was clipped by 9 bases and J by 4 bases, with 25 bases between them. The CDR3 has 16 residues. This entry comes from a study of cytomegalovirus exposure and HLA in healthy donors. General observations from the study: Later analysis reportedly placed an Asian-associated ancestry cluster below the approximately 650-donor mean in N-insertions. It was taken for granted in presence/absence analyses that sequencing depth across donors was roughly uniform.

PCR primers comprised 60 Vbeta and 13 Jbeta primers. The assay was immunoSEQ multiplex PCR, and TCRdb's table has in-frame clones only and misses some. The profile covers 75,000 to 90,000 clones, with about 78% appearing a single time and around 5.8% taken by the ten largest. Healthy bone marrow donors supplied every sample. Sequenced input: PBMCs. This clonotype was obtained from a male donor in good health and CMV-seropositive. The chain carries TRBV11-2 and TRBJ2-7; D is ambiguous. The CDR3 DNA follows: TGTGCCAGTATTTTTTTCAAGCAGAAGGCGGCATACGAGCAGTACTTC. Protein product: CASIFFKQKAAYEQYF.